The 26 T cell receptor beta chains below all came from one sample that was sequenced in a study of blood T cell repertoires in COVID-19. TCRdb's copy holds only in-frame clones and misses some; the assay was immunoSEQ multiplex PCR. The repertoire holds about 250,000 clones, with over 90% as singletons. Source material: peripheral blood. These receptors were collected from a man aged 30 to 39 with COVID-19, enrolled during active disease.

As DNA, the CDR3 is TGCGCCAGCAGCCCCGGCGGGGGGTTCTTAGGCGAGCAGTACTTC. Translating gives CASSPGGGFLGEQYF. V and J are TRBV5-1 and TRBJ2-7; 8 bases agree with TRBD2. This CDR3 is 15 amino acids long. The V gene's germline CDR1 is SGHRS and CDR2 YFSETQ. Trimming at V came to 4 bases and at J to 6 bases, leaving 12 bases not matched to a gene.

V is TRBV7-9 and J is TRBJ1-2; weak D call: TRBD1 (6 bases). Germline loops: CDR1 SEHNR, CDR2 FQNEAQ (reference sequence). CDR3 length: 15 amino acids. The V end was cut by 5 bases, the J end by 4 bases, with 17 bases between. The DNA for the CDR3 is TGTGCCAGCAGCACGGCTACAGGGTTTAGCTATGGCTACACCTTC. Translated: CASSTATGFSYGYTF.

The chain has TRBV7-2 and TRBJ2-7, with 11 bases matching TRBD1. Trimming removed 2 bases from V and 5 bases from J; junction bases left unmatched: 2. The germline gives CDR1 SGHTA, CDR2 FQGNSA. The CDR3 spans 14 residues. CDR3 in amino acids: CASSLLGQGDEQYF. CDR3 DNA sequence: TGTGCCAGCAGCTTATTGGGACAGGGGGACGAGCAGTACTTC.

V is TRBV29-1 and J is TRBJ1-1; D remains unclear. Germline assignment: CDR1 SQVTM and CDR2 ANQGSEA. V lost 0 bases and J 1 base, leaving 9 bases between the germline ends. This CDR3 contains 14 residues. The CDR3 loop reads CSVEEVATNTEAFF. CDR3 nucleotides: TGCAGCGTTGAAGAAGTGGCCACGAACACTGAAGCTTTCTTT. The whole variable domain, filled in from reference TRBV29-1 and TRBJ1-1, reads SAVISQKPSRDICQRGTSLTIQCQVDSQVTMMFWYRQQPGQSLTLIATANQGSEATYESGFVIDKFPISRPNLTFSTLTVSNMSPEDSSIYLCSVEEVATNTEAFFGQGTRLTVV.

The chain has TRBV12-5 and TRBJ2-5, with TRBD2 identical over 7 bases. The V segment lost 5 bases and the J segment 2 bases; nucleotides outside the gene matches: 8. CDR3 size: 15 residues. Per germline, CDR1 LGHNT and CDR2 FRNRAP. The CDR3 loop reads CASGPGGVLQETQYF. CDR3 DNA: TGTGCTAGTGGTCCTGGGGGGGTCCTACAAGAGACCCAGTACTTC.

Of note for this clone: In the same sample, other DNA sequences code for this CDR3. The CDR3 coding sequence is TGTGCCAGCAGTTTAGGGCAGGGCAGGGGCTACACCTTC. It translates to CASSLGQGRGYTF. V and J are TRBV12-3 or TRBV12-4 and TRBJ1-2; TRBD1 might be the D (5 bases). The CDR3 spans 13 residues. V lost 1 base and J lost 8, with 11 bases in between.

This CDR3 reads CASSVEVENSPLHF. Here the CDR3 DNA reads TGTGCCAGCAGCGTAGAGGTGGAGAATTCACCCCTCCACTTT. This rearrangement joins TRBV9 to TRBJ1-6; D gene uncertain. V was shortened by 0 bases and J by 7 bases, with 8 bases between the two germline ends. From germline, CDR1 is SGDLS and CDR2 YYNGEE. This CDR3 comprises 14 residues.

This clone was picked up one time. The chain has TRBV7-9 and TRBJ2-3; 8 bases agree with TRBD2. Germline V gene sequence: CDR1 SEHNR, CDR2 FQNEAQ (reference sequence). V was pared by 5 bases and J by 3 bases, with 4 bases of the junction left unmatched. This CDR3 has 14 amino acids. This chain's CDR3 is CASSLRGGTDTQYF. CDR3 sequence (DNA): TGTGCCAGCAGCCTCCGGGGGGGGACAGATACGCAGTATTTT.

The V gene is TRBV5-6, the J gene TRBJ1-3; D is uncertain. CDR1 SGHDT and CDR2 YYEEEE come from the germline V gene. The CDR3 has 15 residues. Between the trimmed V and J ends, which lost 2 bases and 0 bases, there was a span of 9 bases. CDR3 in amino acids: CASSFTVTSGNTIYF. DNA of the CDR3: TGTGCCAGCAGCTTCACAGTTACCTCTGGAAACACCATATATTTT.

This sequence joins TRBV6-5 and TRBJ1-5, with a weak D call TRBD1 (5 bases). CDR3 size: 14 residues. The germline V and J ends were trimmed by 6 bases and 4 bases, with 13 bases remaining between them. Germline V CDR1 and CDR2: MNHEY, SVGAGI. This CDR3 is CASRLTGGNQPQHF. The CDR3 coding sequence is TGTGCCAGCAGACTCACAGGAGGGAATCAGCCCCAGCATTTT.

The genes are TRBV2 and TRBJ1-6; the match to TRBD1 covers 7 bases. CDR1 and CDR2 from the germline V gene are SNHLY and FYNNEI. The CDR3 length is 15 residues. J lost 3 bases, V lost 6 bases, and 5 bases had no gene match. The CDR3 loop reads CASSPRQGYNSPLHF. The CDR3 DNA reads as TGTGCCAGCAGCCCTAGACAGGGCTATAATTCACCCCTCCACTTT.

The V call is TRBV29-1, the J call TRBJ1-1, with D possibly TRBD1 on 5 matching bases. V lost 7 bases to trimming and J lost 2 bases, with 17 bases between them. Germline V CDR1 and CDR2: SQVTM, ANQGSEA. The CDR3 loop spans 14 amino acids. The CDR3 sequence: CSAGKQAFNTEAFF. In DNA, the CDR3 is TGCAGCGCCGGAAAACAGGCCTTCAACACTGAAGCTTTCTTT. Full variable domain (missing parts from reference TRBV29-1 and TRBJ1-1): SAVISQKPSRDICQRGTSLTIQCQVDSQVTMMFWYRQQPGQSLTLIATANQGSEATYESGFVIDKFPISRPNLTFSTLTVSNMSPEDSSIYLCSAGKQAFNTEAFFGQGTRLTVV.

The V gene is TRBV18, the J gene TRBJ1-2; TRBD1 matches at 7 bases. The CDR3 consists of 14 residues. From germline, CDR1 is KGHSH and CDR2 LQKENI. V shed 2 bases and J 2 bases; nucleotides not matched to a gene: 2. The CDR3 DNA is TGTGCCAGCTCACCAACGACAGGGAACTATGGCTACACCTTC. It specifies CASSPTTGNYGYTF.

The genes are TRBV2 and TRBJ1-3; 8 nucleotides line up with TRBD1. Trimming removed 6 bases from V and 0 bases from J; junction bases left unmatched: 7. CDR1 is SNHLY and CDR2 is FYNNEI in the germline V gene. CDR3 length equals 16 residues. The CDR3: CASSLRTGSSGNTIYF. The CDR3 DNA sequence: TGTGCCAGCAGCCTTCGGACAGGGAGCTCTGGAAACACCATATATTTT.

V gene TRBV2 combines with J gene TRBJ1-1; perhaps TRBD1 as D (6 bases). This CDR3 spans 14 amino acids. Trimming removed 7 bases at V and 6 bases at J, with 18 bases between. Germline-derived CDR1 and CDR2 are SNHLY and FYNNEI. In nucleotides, the CDR3 is TGTGCCAGCACAGAACAGGGACCCGAGTCTGAAGCTTTCTTT. Residues: CASTEQGPESEAFF.

This CDR3 is CASSLAQAQGALNTEAFF. CDR3 nucleotides: TGTGCCAGCAGCTTAGCGCAGGCGCAGGGGGCGTTGAACACTGAAGCTTTCTTT. J is TRBJ1-1 and V is TRBV7-6, with 8 bases lining up with TRBD1. The ends lost 0 bases at V and 0 bases at J; junction bases unmatched: 9. This CDR3 is 18 amino acids long. CDR1 and CDR2 (germline): SGHVS, FNYEAQ.

The genes are TRBV6-1 and TRBJ1-5; possibly TRBD1 for D (5 bases). Germline CDR1 reads MNHNS; CDR2 reads SASEGT. The germline V and J ends were trimmed by 2 bases and 0 bases, with 17 bases remaining between them. This CDR3 has 18 amino acids. CDR3 region: CASSERGTADYSNQPQHF. The CDR3 DNA reads as TGTGCCAGCAGTGAACGCGGGACCGCTGATTATAGCAATCAGCCCCAGCATTTT.

This chain joins TRBV5-5 and TRBJ2-7, with TRBD2 as a possible D gene (5 bases). Germline CDR1 and CDR2: SGHKS and YYEKEE (reference sequence). The length of the CDR3 is 14 residues. With 4 bases removed from V and 2 bases from J, the gap between germline ends came to 13 bases. As DNA, the CDR3 is TGTGCCAGCAGCCTCCCGGACGGGACCTACGAGCAGTACTTC. Protein: CASSLPDGTYEQYF.

The rearrangement links TRBV6-5 to TRBJ1-3; a weak D match, TRBD1 (5 bases). Between the trimmed V and J ends, which lost 5 bases and 3 bases, there was a span of 11 bases. This CDR3 has 14 residues. From germline, CDR1 is MNHEY and CDR2 SVGAGI. The DNA of the CDR3 is TGTGCCAGCAGTAGCGGGGACTATGGAAACACCATATATTTT. This encodes CASSSGDYGNTIYF.

V is TRBV11-2 and J is TRBJ2-1, with D perhaps TRBD2 (5 bases). Trimming removed 5 bases at V and 9 bases at J, with 17 bases between. The CDR3 length is 14 residues. Germline assignment: CDR1 SGHAT and CDR2 FQNNGV. CDR3 sequence: CASSLPRGSGEQFF. CDR3 coding DNA: TGTGCCAGCAGCCTCCCCCGGGGTTCGGGTGAGCAGTTCTTC. The whole variable domain, remainder taken from reference TRBV11-2 and TRBJ2-1, is EAGVAQSPRYKIIEKRQSVAFWCNPISGHATLYWYQQILGQGPKLLIQFQNNGVVDDSQLPKDRFSAERLKGVDSTLKIQPAKLEDSAVYLCASSLPRGSGEQFFGPGTRLTVL.

V and J are TRBV5-1 and TRBJ1-4, with 12 bases that match TRBD1. The V and J ends lost 3 bases and 7 bases, in that order; junction bases with no gene match: 13. From germline, CDR1 is SGHRS and CDR2 YFSETQ. This CDR3 is built from 18 residues. The CDR3 spells CASSWTGTGGGIGEKLFF. The CDR3 DNA reads TGCGCCAGCAGCTGGACCGGGACAGGGGGCGGGATAGGTGAAAAACTGTTTTTT.

The genes are TRBV13 and TRBJ1-1; D might be TRBD1 (6 bases). Germline CDR1 PRHDT, CDR2 FYEKMQ (reference sequence). The length of the CDR3 is 15 residues. Between the trimmed V and J ends, which lost 1 base and 3 bases, there was a span of 12 bases. Written as DNA, the CDR3 is TGTGCCAGCAGCTTAGATACAGGGCCGGACACTGAAGCTTTCTTT. Its translation is CASSLDTGPDTEAFF.

V is TRBV12-3 or TRBV12-4 and J is TRBJ2-7, with unresolved D. This CDR3 is built from 11 residues. V was pared by 4 bases and J by 2 bases, with 3 bases between. The chain's CDR3 is CASSSTYEQYF. The CDR3 DNA follows: TGTGCCAGCAGTTCAACCTACGAGCAGTACTTC.

This clone was counted between two and nine times. This chain links TRBV25-1 with TRBJ2-3; no clear D. Trimming stripped 3 bases from V and 2 bases from J, with 12 bases between. The CDR3 runs 15 residues. Germline values: CDR1 MGHDK, CDR2 SYGVNS. CDR3 amino acids: CASSDGSQYTDTQYF. DNA of the CDR3: TGTGCCAGCAGTGATGGGTCACAGTACACAGATACGCAGTATTTT.

This clone has more than one count but fewer than ten. The chain joins TRBV7-9 to TRBJ2-7; 12 bases map to TRBD1. The CDR3 runs 14 residues. Germline V gene lookup returns CDR1 SEHNR and CDR2 FQNEAQ (reference sequence). The V and J ends lost 3 bases and 6 bases, in that order; junction bases with no gene match: 3. The CDR3 DNA reads as TGTGCCAGCAGCTTGGGACAGGGGGCCCCCGAGCAGTACTTC. Translated: CASSLGQGAPEQYF.

The chain combines TRBV11-2 with TRBJ2-1; D might be TRBD2 (6 bases). The germline gives CDR1 SGHAT, CDR2 FQNNGV. The CDR3 consists of 14 residues. V lost 1 base and J 6 bases, leaving 10 bases between the germline ends. The CDR3 reads CASSLVGGVNEQFF. CDR3 nucleotide sequence: TGTGCCAGCAGCTTAGTTGGCGGGGTCAATGAGCAGTTCTTC.